These 8 T cell receptor beta chains originate from one sample sequenced in a study of CD8+ T cells in alopecia areata. cDNA serving as the sequencing template came from extracted, reverse transcribed RNA. The data were produced by immunoSEQ multiplex PCR, yet TCRdb's version contains in-frame clones alone and is incomplete. The sample has 200,000 to 300,000 clones, none seen only once. A sort of pooled cutaneous lymph node cells used CD4, CD8alpha, NKG2D, NKG2ACE and other stains. Material for sequencing was CD4+ T cells sorted from a lymph node. The receptors originated from a C3H/HeJ mouse with alopecia areata. The mouse strain carries the MHC haplotype H2-k.

Details on this clone: Genes and germline come from the mouse. The sequenced fragment ends 4 residues before the CDR3 boundary, so the rest is inferred from the germline J gene. Additional DNA sequences in this sample encode the identical CDR3. The chain combines TRBV5 with TRBJ2-3; weak D call: TRBD2 (6 bases). V shed 0 bases and J shed 0 bases, with 7 bases lying between them. The CDR3 spans 15 residues. Germline V gene sequence: CDR1 LGHNA, CDR2 YNLKQL (reference sequence). The CDR3 loop reads CASSQDGGSAETLYF. The CDR3 DNA, read in part, is TGTGCCAGCAGCCAAGATGGGGGTAGTGCAGAA.

This clone showed up just a few times. The gene names given are mouse names. The read stops 4 residues short of the end of the CDR3; the missing end is completed from the germline J gene. The chain carries TRBV13-1 and TRBJ2-2; D is perhaps TRBD1 (5 bases). V lost 3 bases and J 1 base, leaving 7 bases between the germline ends. CDR1 NSHNY and CDR2 SYGAGN come from the germline V gene. This CDR3 spans 14 amino acids. CDR3 sequence: CASSVDKNTGQLYF. The sequenced part of the CDR3 DNA is TGTGCCAGCAGTGTGGACAAAAACACCGGG.

In the case of this clone: Gene labels here are mouse ones. The sequence runs out 3 residues before the end of the CDR3; the remainder is reconstructed from the germline J gene. The V gene is TRBV19, the J gene TRBJ1-6; D may be TRBD1 (5 bases). TRBJ1-6 is noted as an ORF with a role that remains uncertain. Germline CDR1 FNHDT, CDR2 SITEND (reference sequence). The CDR3 sequence is 14 residues long. V gave up 2 bases and J gave up 5 bases, with 8 bases separating them. Incomplete CDR3 DNA: TGTGCCAGCAGTATGGGGGAGGATAATTCGCCC. Amino acid sequence: CASSMGEDNSP. The full-length CDR3 reads as CASSMGEDNSPLYF.

This clone has a handful of counts. Genes and germline are mouse. From the germline J gene comes the end of the CDR3, since the read stops 4 residues before it. J is TRBJ2-3 and V is TRBV1; maybe TRBD1 (5 bases). The ends were cut back, 0 bases at V and 2 bases at J, with 9 bases in the middle. Germline assignment: CDR1 NSQYPW and CDR2 LRSPGD (reference sequence). The CDR3 has 15 residues. The covered CDR3 bases are TGCACCTGCAGTGCAGAAGGACATTTTGCAGAA. Translated, it gives CTCSAEGHFAE. The full CDR3 reads CTCSAEGHFAETLYF.

On this clone itself: Germline and genes here are mouse. Read sequence stops 4 residues before the CDR3 end, and the germline J gene provides the missing end. The chain combines TRBV14 with TRBJ2-4; TRBD2 agrees at 8 bases. The CDR3 extends over 16 amino acids. The germline gives CDR1 SGHDT, CDR2 FRDEAV. V lost 1 base to trimming and J lost 1 base; unmatched junction nucleotides: 5. The covered CDR3 bases are TGTGCCAGCAGTTTCGGCCTGGGGGGTGGTCAAAAC. As protein: CASSFGLGGGQN. The full CDR3 sequence reads CASSFGLGGGQNTLYF.

This clone came up a few times. Gene names and germline refer to mouse. The read falls 4 residues short of the CDR3 end, and the missing part is taken from the germline J gene. This sample includes further DNA sequences coding for the same CDR3. J is TRBJ2-1 and V is TRBV1, with 8 bases lining up with TRBD2. Germline V gene data show CDR1 as NSQYPW and CDR2 as LRSPGD (reference sequence). The trim removed 3 bases at V and 2 bases at J, leaving 0 bases unmatched. There are 14 residues in the CDR3. CDR3 DNA (partial): TGCACCTGCAGTGCTGGGGGGGACTATGCT. It yields the protein CTCSAGGDYA. The full CDR3 protein reads CTCSAGGDYAEQFF.

Comments on this clone: Gene and germline names: mouse. The part of the CDR3 DNA that was read is TGTGCCAGCAGTATGAGGGGGCGAAACACA. This encodes CASSMRGRNT. The whole CDR3 sequence is CASSMRGRNTEVFF. V gene TRBV19 combines with J gene TRBJ1-1; 7 bases fit TRBD1. The missing CDR3 end, 4 residues past where the read stops, is filled in from the germline J gene. There are 14 residues in the CDR3. The germline V gene has CDR1 FNHDT and CDR2 SITEND (reference sequence). The trim removed 2 bases at V and 1 base at J, leaving 2 bases unmatched.

This clone was seen a few times. Gene names refer to mouse genes. CDR3 region: CASSSRQKGDTQYF. The part of the CDR3 DNA that was read is TGTGCCAGCAGCTCCCGACAGAAAGGTGAC. The chain links TRBV5 to TRBJ2-5; tentatively, D is TRBD1 (5 bases). The read ends 4 residues early relative to the CDR3; the germline J gene fills the gap. Per the germline V gene, CDR1 is LGHNA and CDR2 is YNLKQL (reference sequence). There are 14 residues in the CDR3.